The 30 T cell receptor beta chains below come from one sample, sequenced in a study of T-cell reconstitution after alpha-beta-depleted transplantation in children. Preparing the TCRbeta library involved the use of unique molecular identifiers. TCRdb fed the PCR reads into MiXCR, producing one record per CDR3 protein. The sample holds under 450,000 distinct CDR3 sequences; roughly 15% are singletons and the top ten take approximately 4.3%. This specimen was PBMCs, taken from the stem cell graft. Receptors were obtained from a human donor who donated a stem cell graft to a child with Fanconi anemia.

There are many counts of this clonotype. The chain combines TRBV6-1 with TRBJ1-1; tentative D call: TRBD1 (5 bases). Germline CDR1 and CDR2: MNHNS and SASEGT. V lost 1 base, J lost 0 bases, and 18 bases lay in between. There are 18 residues in the CDR3. CDR3 amino acids: CASSEESAGLSLNTEAFF. The CDR3 DNA sequence: TGTGCCAGCAGTGAAGAATCTGCAGGGCTGTCACTGAACACTGAAGCTTTCTTT.

This sequence joins TRBV12-3 or TRBV12-4 and TRBJ2-5; maybe TRBD2 (5 bases). This CDR3 spans 13 amino acids. V lost 3 bases to trimming and J lost 5 bases, with 10 bases between them. The CDR3 DNA follows: TGTGCCAGCAGTTTGGGGAGAATCGAGACCCAGTACTTC. This translates into CASSLGRIETQYF.

The J gene is TRBJ2-5, the V gene TRBV3-1, with D possibly being TRBD1 (5 bases). The CDR3 has 15 residues. The V and J ends lost 0 bases and 7 bases respectively, with 15 bases between them. Germline V lookup: CDR1 LGHDT, CDR2 YNNKEL (reference sequence). CDR3 sequence reads: CASSQDRQFESTQYF. The CDR3, as DNA: TGTGCCAGCAGCCAAGATAGACAGTTCGAGTCGACCCAGTACTTC.

Only a few counts were recorded for this clonotype. V usage is TRBV29-1 and J usage is TRBJ1-2, with 7 bases matching TRBD1. CDR1 is SQVTM and CDR2 is ANQGSEA in the germline V gene. This CDR3 region has 15 residues. Losses at the gene ends were 4 bases for V and 4 bases for J; bases not matched to a gene: 12. As DNA, the CDR3 is TGCAGCGTTGGGAAAGGAACAGGGGAGATCTATGGCTACACCTTC. Translating gives CSVGKGTGEIYGYTF.

This clonotype was recorded many times. V is TRBV29-1 and J is TRBJ2-2, with 13 positions matching TRBD2. CDR1 is SQVTM and CDR2 is ANQGSEA in the germline V gene. The CDR3 length is 16 residues. The V gene end was trimmed by 5 bases and the J gene end by 0 bases; junction bases not matched to a gene: 3. CDR3 sequence (DNA): TGCAGCGTTTCAGGACTAGCGGGGGCGAACACCGGGGAGCTGTTTTTT. It is translated as CSVSGLAGANTGELFF.

The chain is built from TRBV29-1 and TRBJ2-5; no clear D gene. The V gene lost 6 bases and the J gene lost 1 base, with 12 bases spanning the gap. This CDR3 is built from 13 residues. Germline CDR1 and CDR2: SQVTM and ANQGSEA. For the CDR3, the DNA is TGCAGCGTCCGCGATACACCCCAAGAGACCCAGTACTTC. It encodes CSVRDTPQETQYF.

The V gene is TRBV5-6, the J gene TRBJ1-3, with D perhaps matching TRBD1 (5 bases). The germline gives CDR1 SGHDT, CDR2 YYEEEE. V lost 6 bases, J lost 2 bases, and 12 bases lay in between. The CDR3 is made up of 14 amino acids. CDR3 loop: CASNQGVPGNTIYF. CDR3 DNA: TGTGCCAGCAACCAAGGGGTCCCTGGAAACACCATATATTTT.

This chain links TRBV20-1 with TRBJ1-5, with 8 bases aligning to TRBD1. The CDR3 covers 14 residues. Germline V CDR1 and CDR2: DFQATT, SNEGSKA (reference sequence). V lost 6 bases and J lost 4; bases outside the gene matches: 8. CDR3 in amino acids: CSANMGQVNQPQHF. The CDR3 DNA reads TGCAGTGCAAACATGGGACAGGTGAATCAGCCCCAGCATTTT.

This clonotype was seen a few times. The chain employs TRBV5-4 and TRBJ2-2, with 11 bases fitting TRBD2. Germline V gene data show CDR1 as SGHNT and CDR2 as YYREEE (reference sequence). Trimming cost V 4 bases and J 3 bases; bases outside gene matches: 5. The length of the CDR3 is 16 residues. The CDR3 sequence is CASSKGLAEYTGELFF. The CDR3 coding sequence is TGTGCCAGCAGCAAGGGACTAGCGGAATACACCGGGGAGCTGTTTTTT.

This clonotype was recorded a few times. This chain uses TRBV18 with TRBJ2-5; the match to TRBD2 covers 7 bases. V gave up 3 bases and J gave up 3 bases; unmatched junction bases: 4. Germline V gene data show CDR1 as KGHSH and CDR2 as LQKENI. The CDR3 sequence is 14 residues long. DNA of the CDR3: TGTGCCAGCTCACCCCGGGACTACGAAGAGACCCAGTACTTC. Its protein product is CASSPRDYEETQYF.

This clonotype turned up a few times. V gene TRBV5-4 combines with J gene TRBJ2-3; D unclear. CDR1 and CDR2 (germline): SGHNT, YYREEE (reference sequence). This CDR3 spans 13 amino acids. Trimming took 4 bases from V and 2 from J, leaving 8 bases between them. The chain's CDR3 is CASSGSVTDTQYF. The CDR3 nucleotides are TGTGCCAGCAGCGGTTCAGTCACAGATACGCAGTATTTT.

V and J are TRBV12-3 or TRBV12-4 and TRBJ1-5, with D maybe TRBD1 (5 bases). The CDR3 length is 14 residues. With 3 bases removed from V and 7 bases from J, the gap between germline ends came to 13 bases. The CDR3 region is CASSLWGERQPQHF. Written as DNA, the CDR3 is TGTGCCAGCAGTTTGTGGGGGGAGAGGCAGCCCCAGCATTTT.

This clonotype was observed at least ten times. The rearrangement uses TRBV7-8 and TRBJ2-3; TRBD2 aligns across 9 bases. Trimming at V came to 3 bases and at J to 0 bases, leaving 1 base not matched to a gene. Germline V CDR1 and CDR2: SGHVS, FQNEAQ. This CDR3 comprises 15 residues. The CDR3, as DNA: TGTGCCAGCAGCTTGGGACTAGCCAGCACAGATACGCAGTATTTT. Amino acids: CASSLGLASTDTQYF. Full variable domain (missing parts from reference TRBV7-8 and TRBJ2-3): GAGVSQSPRYKVAKRGQDVALRCDPISGHVSLFWYQQALGQGPEFLTYFQNEAQLDKSGLPSDRFFAERPEGSVSTLKIQRTQQEDSAVYLCASSLGLASTDTQYFGPGTRLTVL.

This sequence joins TRBV7-8 and TRBJ2-1; D unclear. The V gene lost 5 bases and the J gene lost 0 bases, with 11 bases spanning the gap. The CDR3 totals 15 residues. The V gene's germline CDR1 is SGHVS and CDR2 FQNEAQ. The CDR3 is CASSPHPHSYNEQFF. As DNA, the CDR3 is TGTGCCAGCAGCCCCCACCCCCACTCCTACAATGAGCAGTTCTTC.

This clonotype turned up a few times. The V gene is TRBV6-5, the J gene TRBJ1-1; weak D call: TRBD1 (5 bases). The CDR3 spans 15 residues. Per the germline V gene, CDR1 is MNHEY and CDR2 is SVGAGI. V lost 0 bases and J lost 7, with 15 bases in between. The CDR3 sequence: CASSYSGGLAGEAFF. The CDR3 coding sequence is TGTGCCAGCAGTTACTCGGGGGGTCTAGCGGGTGAAGCTTTCTTT.

This clonotype was counted ten times or more. This chain connects TRBV29-1 to TRBJ1-1; D not certain. This CDR3 has 13 residues. CDR1 and CDR2 (germline): SQVTM, ANQGSEA. V was pared by 8 bases and J by 3 bases, with 16 bases between. Here the CDR3 DNA reads TGCAGCACCTCCGGGATGGACGACACTGAAGCTTTCTTT. It is translated as CSTSGMDDTEAFF.

This clonotype was seen at least ten times. V usage is TRBV5-1 and J usage is TRBJ1-1, with D perhaps matching TRBD1 (5 bases). The CDR3 runs 16 residues. CDR1 is SGHRS, CDR2 YFSETQ, per germline. V dropped 4 bases and J dropped 0 bases, with 16 bases sitting between them. CDR3 amino acids: CASSLTNPGLNTEAFF. The DNA of the CDR3 is TGCGCCAGCAGCCTGACAAATCCGGGACTGAACACTGAAGCTTTCTTT.

This clonotype has a handful of counts. The V and J genes are TRBV7-2 and TRBJ1-2; perhaps TRBD1 as D (5 bases). CDR1 and CDR2 from the germline V gene are SGHTA and FQGNSA. V shed 8 bases and J shed 5 bases, with 21 bases lying between them. The CDR3 consists of 15 residues. The CDR3 nucleotides read TGTGCCAGCGTCAGGGACGCAGGAAGCAAGTATGGCTACACCTTC. It codes for CASVRDAGSKYGYTF.

This clonotype was observed many times. This chain joins TRBV12-3 or TRBV12-4 and TRBJ2-7, with 7 bases fitting TRBD1. The CDR3 contains 15 residues. V was pared by 6 bases and J by 1 base, with 9 bases of the junction left unmatched. CDR3 sequence reads: CASRSQGDPSYEQYF. CDR3 DNA sequence: TGTGCCAGCAGATCTCAGGGGGACCCATCCTACGAGCAGTACTTC.

The chain recombines TRBV5-1 with TRBJ1-2, with no clear D. The CDR3 length is 14 residues. Trimming removed 0 bases from V and 4 bases from J, with 10 bases in between. Germline CDR1 reads SGHRS; CDR2 reads YFSETQ. CDR3 DNA sequence: TGCGCCAGCAGCTTGGAGGCCGCAAGCTATGGCTACACCTTC. This gives the protein CASSLEAASYGYTF. Drawing the rest from reference TRBV5-1 and TRBJ1-2, the complete variable domain is KAGVTQTPRYLIKTRGQQVTLSCSPISGHRSVSWYQQTPGQGLQFLFEYFSETQRNKGNFPGRFSGRQFSNSRSEMNVSTLELGDSALYLCASSLEAASYGYTFGSGTRLTVV.

A word on this clonotype: The germline gene is not matched at one end of the junction; a read error may be the cause. V gene TRBV6-2 or TRBV6-3 combines with J gene TRBJ1-2, with D perhaps TRBD1 (5 bases). The CDR3 covers 15 residues. Germline loops: CDR1 MNHEY, CDR2 SVGEGT. CDR3 sequence reads: CASSSEAGGNYGYTF. As DNA, the CDR3 is TGTGCCAGTAGTTCTGAAGCCGGGGGAAACTATGGCTACACCTTC.

The chain combines TRBV6-5 with TRBJ1-2; D is uncertain. Germline assignment: CDR1 MNHEY and CDR2 SVGAGI. The germline V and J ends were trimmed by 10 bases and 3 bases, with 6 bases remaining between them. The CDR3 length is 10 residues. In DNA form, the CDR3 reads TGTGCCACCGTAGACTATGGCTACACCTTC. It is translated as CATVDYGYTF.

This chain uses TRBV3-1 with TRBJ1-2; 7 nucleotides line up with TRBD1. V trimming: 2 bases; J trimming: 7 bases; junction bases outside the gene matches: 7. The CDR3 covers 14 residues. Per germline, CDR1 LGHDT and CDR2 YNNKEL (reference sequence). The chain's CDR3 is CASSQRETGTGYTF. The CDR3 DNA follows: TGTGCCAGCAGCCAACGGGAGACAGGGACTGGCTACACCTTC.

This clonotype occurred many times. The chain recombines TRBV7-8 with TRBJ1-1, with no clear D. The V gene lost 1 base and the J gene lost 10 bases, with 13 bases spanning the gap. Per germline, CDR1 SGHVS and CDR2 FQNEAQ. The CDR3 loop spans 13 amino acids. DNA for the CDR3: TGTGCCAGCAGCTTAGGAGAAACGTTCCGAGCTTTCTTT. This translates into CASSLGETFRAFF.

This chain connects TRBV7-9 to TRBJ2-1, with D possibly TRBD1 on 6 matching bases. Germline V gives CDR1 SEHNR, CDR2 FQNEAQ (reference sequence). Trimming pared 11 bases from V and 6 bases from J, leaving 17 bases between. CDR3 length: 13 amino acids. The chain's CDR3 is CAGQGTRANEQFF. CDR3 DNA: TGTGCCGGCCAGGGGACCCGAGCCAATGAGCAGTTCTTC. The complete variable domain, with remaining parts taken from reference TRBV7-9 and TRBJ2-1, reads DTGVSQNPRHKITKRGQNVTFRCDPISEHNRLYWYRQTLGQGPEFLTYFQNEAQLEKSRLLSDRFSAERPKGSFSTLEIQRTEQGDSAMYLCAGQGTRANEQFFGPGTRLTVL.

The V call is TRBV5-1, the J call TRBJ2-1, with TRBD1 matching over 11 bases. The length of the CDR3 is 15 residues. Trimming removed 0 bases from V and 8 bases from J; junction bases left unmatched: 4. Germline CDR1 and CDR2: SGHRS and YFSETQ. Written as DNA, the CDR3 is TGCGCCAGCAGCTTGGTTGGACAGGGGGCCTATGAGCAGTTCTTC. This codes for CASSLVGQGAYEQFF.

The chain joins TRBV20-1 to TRBJ2-2; TRBD2 matches at 7 bases. The CDR3 length is 15 residues. J gave up 7 bases and V 2 bases, and 10 bases lay outside the gene matches. Per the germline V gene, CDR1 is DFQATT and CDR2 is SNEGSKA (reference sequence). The CDR3 sequence: CSARSIQAGFGELFF. The CDR3 nucleotides are TGCAGTGCTAGATCGATCCAAGCGGGGTTCGGGGAGCTGTTTTTT.

This clonotype has ten or more counts. V usage is TRBV6-1 and J usage is TRBJ1-6; maybe TRBD1 (5 bases). V was pared by 6 bases and J by 0 bases, with 15 bases between. The CDR3 runs 17 residues. Germline-derived CDR1 and CDR2 are MNHNS and SASEGT. CDR3 coding DNA: TGTGCCAGCAGCATAGACAGTATAAGCTCCTATAATTCACCCCTCCACTTT. Its protein product is CASSIDSISSYNSPLHF.

This clonotype was detected many times. The chain joins TRBV12-3 or TRBV12-4 to TRBJ1-3, with TRBD1 as a possible D gene (6 bases). This CDR3 has 14 amino acids. Trimming left V 6 bases short and J 8 bases short, with 17 bases between. In nucleotides, the CDR3 is TGTGCCAGCAGCACCACAGGGTCGGGATACACCATATATTTT. Amino acids: CASSTTGSGYTIYF.

This clonotype was detected once. V and J are TRBV2 and TRBJ2-5; TRBD1 agrees at 9 bases. Germline V gives CDR1 SNHLY, CDR2 FYNNEI. Germline trimming cut 1 base from V and 3 bases from J; bases unmatched to any gene: 3. The CDR3 totals 15 residues. This chain's CDR3 is CASSEEQGAEETQYF. The CDR3 coding sequence is TGTGCCAGCAGTGAAGAACAGGGGGCTGAAGAGACCCAGTACTTC.